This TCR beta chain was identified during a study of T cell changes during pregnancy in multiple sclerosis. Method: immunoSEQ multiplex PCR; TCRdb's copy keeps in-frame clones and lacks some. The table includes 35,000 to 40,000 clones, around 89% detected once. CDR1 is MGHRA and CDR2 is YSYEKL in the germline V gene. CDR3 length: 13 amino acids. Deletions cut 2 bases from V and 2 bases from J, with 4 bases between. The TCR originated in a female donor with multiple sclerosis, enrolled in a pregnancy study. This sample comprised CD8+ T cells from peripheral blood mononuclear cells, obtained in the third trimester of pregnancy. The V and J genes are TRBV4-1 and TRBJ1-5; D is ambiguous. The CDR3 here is CASSQSGNQPQHF. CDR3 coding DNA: TGCGCCAGCAGCCAATCAGGCAATCAGCCCCAGCATTTT.